A single sample is the source of the 32 T cell receptor beta chains below, sequenced in a study of blood T cell repertoires in COVID-19. The assay was immunoSEQ multiplex PCR, and TCRdb's table has in-frame clones only and misses some. The data contain roughly 62,000 clones, around nine tenths of them singletons. Material: peripheral blood. The receptors stem from a man between 65 and 80 years old with acute or convalescent COVID-19.

This clone was counted a single time. The chain is built from TRBV19 and TRBJ1-6, with D perhaps matching TRBD1 (5 bases). Trimming cost V 4 bases and J 7 bases, with 8 bases left between them. The CDR3 is 13 amino acids. Looked up from germline, CDR1 is LNHDA and CDR2 is SQIVND (reference sequence). The CDR3 spells CASSKQENSPLHF. The CDR3 DNA reads TGTGCCAGTAGTAAACAGGAGAATTCACCCCTCCACTTT.

This sequence joins TRBV5-8 and TRBJ2-1; TRBD1 matches at 8 bases. Germline values: CDR1 SGHTS, CDR2 YDEGEE. The junction had 10 bases not matched to a gene; V was cut back by 2 bases and J by 12 bases. This CDR3 spans 14 amino acids. CDR3 sequence (DNA): TGTGCCAGCAGCTTCCAGGGGGCCCGGGTTGGGCAGTTCTTC. This translates into CASSFQGARVGQFF. The variable domain in full, with the rest retrieved from reference TRBV5-8 and TRBJ2-1, is EAGVTQSPTHLIKTRGQQATLRCSPISGHTSVYWYQQALGLGLQFLLWYDEGEERNRGNFPPRFSGRQFPNYSSELNVNALELEDSALYLCASSFQGARVGQFFGPGTRLTVL.

Only a few counts were recorded for this clone. The V call is TRBV2, the J call TRBJ1-6; D is uncertain. Germline CDR1 is SNHLY and CDR2 is FYNNEI. Between the trimmed V and J ends, which lost 3 bases and 8 bases, there was a span of 11 bases. The CDR3 is 14 residues long. CDR3 DNA: TGTGCCAGCAGTGATCGGGGTCGGGATTCACCCCTCCACTTT. It is translated as CASSDRGRDSPLHF.

The rearrangement links TRBV18 to TRBJ2-5, with TRBD2 identical over 7 bases. CDR3 size: 15 residues. In germline, CDR1 is KGHSH, CDR2 LQKENI. V lost 3 bases, J lost 3 bases, and 7 bases stayed unmatched. As DNA, the CDR3 is TGTGCCAGCTCACCCTCGCTAGCGGCCAAAGAGACCCAGTACTTC. This translates into CASSPSLAAKETQYF.

The chain is built from TRBV6-5 and TRBJ1-5, with D uncertain. Trimming removed 7 bases from V and 2 bases from J, with 12 bases in between. In germline, CDR1 is MNHEY, CDR2 SVGAGI. This CDR3 is built from 14 residues. As DNA, the CDR3 is TGTGCCAGCATCGAAGGTGGAGGCAATCAGCCCCAGCATTTT. Translation gives CASIEGGGNQPQHF.

The V call is TRBV6-6, the J call TRBJ1-5; 7 positions match TRBD1. Germline loops: CDR1 MNHNY, CDR2 SVGAGI (reference sequence). CDR3 length: 16 residues. V was clipped by 0 bases and J by 6 bases; unmatched bases: 8. The CDR3 bases are TGTGCCAGCAGTTACTCCACAGGGGAGCTGGTTCAGCCCCAGCATTTT. This codes for CASSYSTGELVQPQHF.

Only a few counts were recorded for this clone. At one of its ends the junction is not consistent with the germline gene, which may arise from a read error. The V call is TRBV12-3 or TRBV12-4, the J call TRBJ2-7; the D is unclear. This CDR3 comprises 12 residues. The CDR3 loop is CASSLDRYSTSF. In nucleotides, the CDR3 is TGTGCCAGCAGTTTAGATAGGTACAGTACTTCTTTC.

The gene calls are TRBV5-6 and TRBJ2-1; D is unresolved. Germline lookup yields CDR1 SGHDT and CDR2 YYEEEE. V lost 7 bases to trimming and J lost 5 bases, with 16 bases between them. The CDR3 contains 14 residues. As DNA, the CDR3 is TGTGCCAGCTGGCTTCGCGGCAGCCACAATGAGCAGTTCTTC. It yields the protein CASWLRGSHNEQFF.

The chain uses TRBV19 and TRBJ2-1; perhaps TRBD1 as D (5 bases). Germline lookup yields CDR1 LNHDA and CDR2 SQIVND (reference sequence). The CDR3 has 17 amino acids. Trimming removed 0 bases from V and 6 bases from J, with 18 bases in between. The DNA for the CDR3 is TGTGCCAGTAGTATAGATCGTAGGGGCAATCCGGGCAATGAGCAGTTCTTC. This sequence encodes CASSIDRRGNPGNEQFF.

The J gene is TRBJ2-1, the V gene TRBV27; D perhaps matches TRBD2 (5 bases). CDR3 length: 15 amino acids. Germline loops: CDR1 MNHEY, CDR2 SMNVEV (reference sequence). Deletions cut 5 bases from V and 0 bases from J, with 11 bases between. The CDR3 loop reads CASSVSANSYNEQFF. The CDR3 region has the DNA TGTGCCAGCAGTGTTAGCGCCAACTCCTACAATGAGCAGTTCTTC.

This chain links TRBV7-6 with TRBJ1-2; D is ambiguous. The germline V gene encodes CDR1 SGHVS and CDR2 FNYEAQ. This CDR3 has 16 residues. V shed 1 base and J shed 4 bases, with 16 bases lying between them. The CDR3, as DNA: TGTGCCAGCAGCTTAGGTAGCGGATCCCAAGGCTATGGCTACACCTTC. It codes for CASSLGSGSQGYGYTF.

The rearrangement uses TRBV4-1 and TRBJ2-5, with 8 bases that match TRBD2. Trimming at V came to 4 bases and at J to 3 bases, leaving 16 bases not matched to a gene. Germline CDR1 is MGHRA and CDR2 is YSYEKL. The CDR3 extends over 18 amino acids. CDR3 in DNA: TGCGCCAGCAGCCCCAAAGAAGAACCGGGACTAGTAAAAGAGACCCAGTACTTC. Translation gives CASSPKEEPGLVKETQYF.

The CDR3 DNA reads TGTGCCAGCAGCTACAGCCTCCACTCTGGAAACACCATATATTTT. Its translation is CASSYSLHSGNTIYF. The rearrangement joins TRBV11-2 to TRBJ1-3, with unresolved D. Trimming cost V 4 bases and J 0 bases, with 10 bases left between them. This CDR3 region has 15 residues. Per the germline V gene, CDR1 is SGHAT and CDR2 is FQNNGV.

This clone was recorded only once. The CDR3 bases are TGTGCCAGCTCACCGCGACTAGCGGCGATCACAGATACGCAGTATTTT. The encoded protein is CASSPRLAAITDTQYF. The V gene is TRBV18, the J gene TRBJ2-3; 9 nucleotides align to TRBD2. The germline CDR1 and CDR2 sequences are KGHSH and LQKENI. The CDR3 consists of 16 residues. The V and J ends lost 3 bases and 2 bases, in that order; junction bases with no gene match: 6.

This sequence joins TRBV15 and TRBJ1-5; 7 bases line up with TRBD1. The germline CDR1 and CDR2 sequences are LNHNV and YYDKDF (reference sequence). V trimming: 5 bases; J trimming: 3 bases; junction bases outside the gene matches: 7. This CDR3 spans 15 amino acids. This CDR3 is CATSVGTEHNQPQHF. The CDR3 nucleotides read TGTGCCACCAGCGTAGGGACAGAGCACAATCAGCCCCAGCATTTT.

Remarks on this clone: The junction departs from the called germline gene at one end, perhaps through a read error. The chain employs TRBV7-7 and TRBJ1-4, with a possible D match to TRBD1 (5 bases). This CDR3 region has 15 residues. Germline-derived CDR1 and CDR2 are SSHAT and FNYEAQ (reference sequence). CDR3 protein: CASSFRGPVWEKLFF. CDR3 DNA: TGTGCTAGCAGCTTTAGGGGCCCAGTCTGGGAAAAACTGTTTTTT.

The J gene is TRBJ1-6, the V gene TRBV27; 9 bases line up with TRBD1. Trimming cost V 5 bases and J 10 bases; bases outside gene matches: 15. The germline V gene has CDR1 MNHEY and CDR2 SMNVEV (reference sequence). The CDR3 loop spans 17 amino acids. The CDR3 sequence is CASSPGQGYLVGSPLHF. CDR3 nucleotides: TGTGCCAGCAGTCCGGGACAGGGATATCTGGTAGGGTCACCCCTCCACTTT.

This clone appeared a few times. The V gene is TRBV27, the J gene TRBJ1-1, with 9 bases lining up with TRBD1. J gave up 6 bases and V 5 bases, and 10 bases lay outside the gene matches. The V gene's germline CDR1 is MNHEY and CDR2 SMNVEV (reference sequence). The CDR3 is 15 residues long. CDR3 in DNA: TGTGCCAGCAGTACGATAGGACAGGGGAATTCTGAAGCTTTCTTT. It specifies CASSTIGQGNSEAFF.

V is TRBV9 and J is TRBJ2-1; 10 nucleotides match TRBD2. Unmatched junction bases numbered 5, after V lost 4 bases and J lost 4 bases. CDR3 length: 15 amino acids. Germline CDR1 is SGDLS and CDR2 is YYNGEE. The CDR3 reads CASSLRTSGYNEQFF. Written as DNA, the CDR3 is TGTGCCAGCAGCCTCCGGACTAGCGGTTACAATGAGCAGTTCTTC. Drawing the rest from reference TRBV9 and TRBJ2-1, the complete variable domain is DSGVTQTPKHLITATGQRVTLRCSPRSGDLSVYWYQQSLDQGLQFLIQYYNGEERAKGNILERFSAQQFPDLHSELNLSSLELGDSALYFCASSLRTSGYNEQFFGPGTRLTVL.

The chain links TRBV27 to TRBJ1-2; no definite D call. V shed 2 bases and J shed 8 bases, with 15 bases lying between them. Per germline, CDR1 MNHEY and CDR2 SMNVEV (reference sequence). There are 14 residues in the CDR3. The CDR3 DNA is TGTGCCAGCAGTTTACTCCCCGTAGGAGGCGGCTACACCTTC. Its protein product is CASSLLPVGGGYTF.

This chain joins TRBV5-1 and TRBJ1-2; D is ambiguous. There are 16 residues in the CDR3. V was clipped by 4 bases and J by 5 bases, with 21 bases between them. Germline loops: CDR1 SGHRS, CDR2 YFSETQ. The CDR3 here is CASSPGGTGGGYGYTF. In nucleotides, the CDR3 is TGCGCCAGCAGCCCCGGAGGTACCGGCGGTGGGTATGGCTACACCTTC.

This clone was recorded once. This chain joins TRBV4-1 and TRBJ2-1, with 9 nucleotides matching TRBD1. This CDR3 is built from 17 residues. Trimming cost V 2 bases and J 6 bases; bases outside gene matches: 11. Germline assignment: CDR1 MGHRA and CDR2 YSYEKL. The DNA of the CDR3 is TGCGCCAGCAGCCAACCCGGTTTGGGGACAGGGTCCAATGAGCAGTTCTTC. Amino acid sequence: CASSQPGLGTGSNEQFF.

The chain combines TRBV12-5 with TRBJ2-1; 8 positions agree with TRBD1. V trimming: 7 bases; J trimming: 0 bases; junction bases outside the gene matches: 5. The CDR3 length is 15 residues. Germline V gene lookup returns CDR1 LGHNT and CDR2 FRNRAP. This CDR3 is CASAPGGPSYNEQFF. DNA for the CDR3: TGTGCTAGTGCCCCAGGGGGCCCCTCCTACAATGAGCAGTTCTTC.

The table lists this clone with a few counts. The chain combines TRBV5-4 with TRBJ2-7, with D tentatively TRBD2 (6 bases). CDR1 SGHNT and CDR2 YYREEE come from the germline V gene (reference sequence). This CDR3 is 13 amino acids long. With 2 bases removed from V and 0 bases from J, the gap between germline ends came to 6 bases. The DNA for the CDR3 is TGTGCCAGCAGCTTAGCGGGCTCCTACGAGCAGTACTTC. This codes for CASSLAGSYEQYF.

The chain joins TRBV7-9 to TRBJ2-1, with 12 positions matching TRBD2. The CDR3 covers 16 residues. CDR1 is SEHNR, CDR2 FQNEAQ, per germline (reference sequence). Losses at the gene ends were 5 bases for V and 4 bases for J; bases not matched to a gene: 6. CDR3 loop: CASSATSGSLYNEQFF. CDR3 bases: TGTGCCAGCAGCGCGACTAGCGGGAGTTTGTACAATGAGCAGTTCTTC.

The chain has TRBV12-5 and TRBJ1-1, with D possibly TRBD1 on 5 matching bases. The CDR3 spans 14 residues. Trimming stripped 0 bases from V and 1 base from J, with 6 bases between. Germline assignment: CDR1 LGHNT and CDR2 FRNRAP. In DNA form, the CDR3 reads TGTGCTAGTGGTTTGGTACAGGCGAACACTGAAGCTTTCTTT. Translation gives CASGLVQANTEAFF.

This chain joins TRBV3-1 (or the pseudogene TRBV3-2) and TRBJ1-1, with TRBD1 matching 12 bases. V lost 9 bases, J lost 6 bases, and 11 bases stayed unmatched. CDR1 is LGHDT, CDR2 YNNKEL, per germline (reference sequence). The CDR3 extends over 15 amino acids. The DNA for the CDR3 is TGTGCCAGTAAGACCCGGGACAGGGGGCAATCTGAAGCTTTCTTT. It is translated as CASKTRDRGQSEAFF.

The gene calls are TRBV25-1 and TRBJ2-3; the D is unclear. The germline V gene encodes CDR1 MGHDK and CDR2 SYGVNS. The CDR3 totals 12 residues. Trimming shortened V by 4 bases and J by 7 bases, and 9 bases separated the two germline ends. The DNA of the CDR3 is TGTGCCAGCAGTGTGTGGCCAAATACGCAGTATTTT. Residues: CASSVWPNTQYF.

This clone was observed once. The CDR3 sequence: CASSPRQGANTGELFF. The CDR3 DNA reads as TGTGCCAGCAGCCCCCGACAGGGGGCAAACACCGGGGAGCTGTTTTTT. The rearrangement links TRBV5-6 to TRBJ2-2, with 10 bases matching TRBD1. Looked up from germline, CDR1 is SGHDT and CDR2 is YYEEEE. The CDR3 extends over 16 amino acids. Trimming removed 4 bases from V and 2 bases from J; junction bases left unmatched: 5.

The chain joins TRBV28 to TRBJ2-7; 7 nucleotides align to TRBD2. Germline loops: CDR1 MDHEN, CDR2 SYDVKM. The length of the CDR3 is 15 residues. Trimming removed 3 bases from V and 4 bases from J; junction bases left unmatched: 9. This chain's CDR3 is CASSFRGVSGYEQYF. CDR3 DNA: TGTGCCAGCAGTTTCCGGGGGGTTTCAGGGTACGAGCAGTACTTC.

The chain has TRBV28 and TRBJ1-5; D perhaps matches TRBD1 (5 bases). Trimming took 7 bases from V and 2 from J, leaving 12 bases between them. CDR3 length equals 14 residues. Per germline, CDR1 MDHEN and CDR2 SYDVKM. As DNA, the CDR3 is TGTGCCAGCATATCGATAGGGGGCAATCAGCCCCAGCATTTT. Translating it yields CASISIGGNQPQHF.

The V call is TRBV29-1, the J call TRBJ2-3, with 8 bases that match TRBD1. The CDR3 covers 14 residues. Trimming cost V 7 bases and J 2 bases; bases outside gene matches: 8. Germline-derived CDR1 and CDR2 are SQVTM and ANQGSEA. CDR3 DNA: TGCAGCGCTGGTCCAGGGGGCAACACAGATACGCAGTATTTT. Amino acids: CSAGPGGNTDTQYF.